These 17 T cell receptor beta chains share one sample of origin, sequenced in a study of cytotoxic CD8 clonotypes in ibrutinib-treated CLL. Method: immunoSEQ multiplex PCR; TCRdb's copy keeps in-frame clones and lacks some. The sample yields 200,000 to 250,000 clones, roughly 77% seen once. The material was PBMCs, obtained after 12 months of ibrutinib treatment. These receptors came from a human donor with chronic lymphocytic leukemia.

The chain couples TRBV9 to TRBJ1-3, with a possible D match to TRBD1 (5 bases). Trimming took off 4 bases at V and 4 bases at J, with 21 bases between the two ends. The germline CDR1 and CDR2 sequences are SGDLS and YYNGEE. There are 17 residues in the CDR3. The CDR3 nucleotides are TGTGCCAGCAGCCGACAGTCCCATAGTGGCTTCGGAAACACCATATATTTT. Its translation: CASSRQSHSGFGNTIYF.

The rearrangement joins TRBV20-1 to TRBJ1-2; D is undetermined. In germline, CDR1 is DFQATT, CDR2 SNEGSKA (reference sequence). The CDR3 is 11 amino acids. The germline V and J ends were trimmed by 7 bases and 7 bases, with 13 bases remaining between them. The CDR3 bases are TGCAGTGGCCCCCTCCCCGCTGGCTACACCTTC. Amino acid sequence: CSGPLPAGYTF.

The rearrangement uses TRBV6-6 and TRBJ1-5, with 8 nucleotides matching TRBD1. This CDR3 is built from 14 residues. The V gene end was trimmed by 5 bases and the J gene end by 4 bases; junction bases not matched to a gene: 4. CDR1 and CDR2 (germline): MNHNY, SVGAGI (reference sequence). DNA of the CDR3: TGTGCCAGCAGTATCCGACAGGGGAATCAGCCCCAGCATTTT. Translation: CASSIRQGNQPQHF.

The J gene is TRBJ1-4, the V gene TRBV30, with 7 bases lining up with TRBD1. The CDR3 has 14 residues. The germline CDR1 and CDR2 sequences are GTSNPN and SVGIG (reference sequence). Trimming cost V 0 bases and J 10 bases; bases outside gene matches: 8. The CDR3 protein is CAWSVAQGDGKLFF. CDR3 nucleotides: TGTGCCTGGAGTGTCGCCCAGGGGGATGGAAAACTGTTTTTT.

DNA of the CDR3: TGCAGCGTGGACAGGGGATCGGGCTACGAGCAGTACTTC. Translated, it gives CSVDRGSGYEQYF. This chain links TRBV29-1 with TRBJ2-7; 9 bases agree with TRBD1. The CDR3 extends over 13 amino acids. The ends lost 6 bases at V and 3 bases at J; junction bases unmatched: 6. CDR1 is SQVTM and CDR2 is ANQGSEA in the germline V gene.

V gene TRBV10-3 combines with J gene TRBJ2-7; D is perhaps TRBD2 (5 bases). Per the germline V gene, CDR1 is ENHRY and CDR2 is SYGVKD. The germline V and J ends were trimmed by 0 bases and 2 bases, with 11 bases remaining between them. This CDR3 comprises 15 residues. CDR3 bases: TGTGCCATCAGTGAGTCGAATAGAGGGACCTACGAGCAGTACTTC. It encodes CAISESNRGTYEQYF.

The CDR3 spells CATLGESGTEAFF. The CDR3 region has the DNA TGTGCCACCTTAGGGGAAAGTGGGACTGAAGCTTTCTTT. V and J are TRBV19 and TRBJ1-1; D is perhaps TRBD1 (5 bases). The length of the CDR3 is 13 residues. V was pared by 10 bases and J by 5 bases, with 17 bases between. From germline, CDR1 is LNHDA and CDR2 SQIVND (reference sequence).

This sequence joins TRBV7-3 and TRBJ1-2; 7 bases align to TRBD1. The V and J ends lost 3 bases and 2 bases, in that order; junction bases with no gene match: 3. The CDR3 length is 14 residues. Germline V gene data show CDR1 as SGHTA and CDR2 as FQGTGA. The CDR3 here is CASSFTGANYGYTF. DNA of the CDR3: TGTGCCAGCAGCTTTACAGGGGCCAACTATGGCTACACCTTC.

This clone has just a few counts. CDR3 region: CASSYSNQGAGETQYF. For the CDR3, the DNA is TGTGCCAGCAGTTACTCGAATCAGGGGGCTGGAGAGACCCAGTACTTC. The chain has TRBV6-5 and TRBJ2-5, with TRBD1 matching 8 bases. Germline values: CDR1 MNHEY, CDR2 SVGAGI. Trimming removed 0 bases from V and 4 bases from J; junction bases left unmatched: 7. The CDR3 spans 16 residues.

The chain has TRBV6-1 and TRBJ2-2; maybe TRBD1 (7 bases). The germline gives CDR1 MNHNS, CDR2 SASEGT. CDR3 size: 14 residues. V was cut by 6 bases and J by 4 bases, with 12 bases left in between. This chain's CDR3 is CASREGQTTGELFF. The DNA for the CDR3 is TGTGCCAGCAGGGAGGGACAGACCACCGGGGAGCTGTTTTTT.

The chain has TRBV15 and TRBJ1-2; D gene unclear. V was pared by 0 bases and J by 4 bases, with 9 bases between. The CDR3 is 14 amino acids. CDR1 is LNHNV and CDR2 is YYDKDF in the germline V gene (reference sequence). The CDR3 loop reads CATSRDAETYGYTF. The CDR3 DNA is TGTGCCACCAGCAGAGACGCTGAGACCTATGGCTACACCTTC.

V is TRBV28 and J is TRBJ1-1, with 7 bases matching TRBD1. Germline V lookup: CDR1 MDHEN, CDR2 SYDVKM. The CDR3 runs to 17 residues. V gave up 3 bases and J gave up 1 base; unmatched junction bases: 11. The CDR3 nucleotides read TGTGCCAGCAGTTTTCGGGGCAGGGGGTCCAAGAACACTGAAGCTTTCTTT. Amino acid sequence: CASSFRGRGSKNTEAFF.

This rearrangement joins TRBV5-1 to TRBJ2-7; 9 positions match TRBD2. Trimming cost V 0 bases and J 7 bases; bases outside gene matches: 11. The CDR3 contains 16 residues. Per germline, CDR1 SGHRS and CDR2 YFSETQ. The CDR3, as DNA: TGCGCCAGCAGCTTGGCCCGTGGCGGGAGGGCCGGAGAGCAGTACTTC. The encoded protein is CASSLARGGRAGEQYF.

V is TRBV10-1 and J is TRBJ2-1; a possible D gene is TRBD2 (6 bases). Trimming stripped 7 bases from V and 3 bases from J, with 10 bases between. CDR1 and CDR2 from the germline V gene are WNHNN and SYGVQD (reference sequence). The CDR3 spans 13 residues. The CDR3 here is CASIGTLYNEQFF. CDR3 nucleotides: TGCGCCAGCATTGGGACTCTCTACAATGAGCAGTTCTTC.

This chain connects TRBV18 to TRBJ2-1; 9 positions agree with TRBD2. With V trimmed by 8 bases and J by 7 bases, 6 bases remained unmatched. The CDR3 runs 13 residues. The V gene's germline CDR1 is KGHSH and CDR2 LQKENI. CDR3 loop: CASQGLAQNEQFF. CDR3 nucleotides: TGTGCCAGCCAAGGACTAGCGCAGAATGAGCAGTTCTTC.

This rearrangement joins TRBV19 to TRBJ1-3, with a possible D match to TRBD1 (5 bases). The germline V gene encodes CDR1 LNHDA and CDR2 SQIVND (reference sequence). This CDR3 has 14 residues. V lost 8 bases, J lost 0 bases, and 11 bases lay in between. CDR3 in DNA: TGTGCCAGTGATCCGGGGGACTCTGGAAACACCATATATTTT. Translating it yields CASDPGDSGNTIYF.

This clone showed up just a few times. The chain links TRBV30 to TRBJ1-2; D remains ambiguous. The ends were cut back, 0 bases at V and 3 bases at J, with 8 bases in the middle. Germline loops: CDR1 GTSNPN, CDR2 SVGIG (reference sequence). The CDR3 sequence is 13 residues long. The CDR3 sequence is CAWSVLVDYGYTF. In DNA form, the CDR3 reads TGTGCCTGGAGTGTACTAGTGGACTATGGCTACACCTTC.